This T cell receptor (beta chain) was sequenced during a study of post-analysis software for immune sequencing data. Study results and limitations: People with multiple sclerosis had a significantly lower normalized Chao1 diversity than controls did. Controls had lower frequencies than patients of a few TRBV segments, which included TRBV5-6, TRBV5-1 and TRBV20-1. By F measure, strong co-clustering occurred among samples prepared in the same batch.

Turning to this clonotype: No antigen is known for it. At one of its ends the junction is not consistent with the germline gene, which may arise from a read error.

Tagging with unique molecular identifiers was a feature of the TCR beta cDNA libraries. T cells numbering about 0.95 to 10 million gave rise to some 500,000 cDNA molecules. TCRdb re-derived calls from the PCR reads in MiXCR, one entry per CDR3 protein. The sample comprises fewer than 850,000 distinct CDR3 sequences, around 42% of which are singletons, and just under 5% rests with the top ten. There are 16 residues in the CDR3. Germline CDR1 SGHVS, CDR2 FNYEAQ. The specimen sequenced was blood. The TCR was taken from a girl between 5 and 17 years old with multiple sclerosis. The chain joins TRBV7-6 to TRBJ2-1; TRBD1 matches at 9 bases. Here the CDR3 reads CAGSPTGQGVWDEQFF. In nucleotides, the CDR3 is TGTGCCGGCAGCCCCACGGGACAGGGTGTTTGGGATGAGCAGTTCTTC.